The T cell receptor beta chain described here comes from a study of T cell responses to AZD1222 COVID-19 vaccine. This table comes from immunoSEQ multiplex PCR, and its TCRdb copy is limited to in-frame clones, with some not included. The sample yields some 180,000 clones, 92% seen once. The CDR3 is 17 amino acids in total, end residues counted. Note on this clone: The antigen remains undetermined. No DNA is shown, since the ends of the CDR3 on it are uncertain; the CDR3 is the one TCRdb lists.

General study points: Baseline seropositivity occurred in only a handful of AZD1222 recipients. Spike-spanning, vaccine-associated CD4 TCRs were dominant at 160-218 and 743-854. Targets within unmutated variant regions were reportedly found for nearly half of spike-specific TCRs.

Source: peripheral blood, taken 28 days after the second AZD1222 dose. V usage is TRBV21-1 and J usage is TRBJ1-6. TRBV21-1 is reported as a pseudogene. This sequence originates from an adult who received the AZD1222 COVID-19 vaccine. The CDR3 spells CASSKVGQGTYNSPLHF.